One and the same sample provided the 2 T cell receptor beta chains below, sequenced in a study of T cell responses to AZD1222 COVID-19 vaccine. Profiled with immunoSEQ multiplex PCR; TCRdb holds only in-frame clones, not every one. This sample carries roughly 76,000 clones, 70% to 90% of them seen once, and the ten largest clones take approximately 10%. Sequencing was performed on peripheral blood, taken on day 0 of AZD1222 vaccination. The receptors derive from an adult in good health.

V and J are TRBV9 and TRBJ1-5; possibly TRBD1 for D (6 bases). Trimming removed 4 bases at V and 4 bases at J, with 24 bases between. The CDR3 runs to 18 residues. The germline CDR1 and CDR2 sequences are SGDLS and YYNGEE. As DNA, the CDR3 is TGTGCCAGCAGCCCGAGGGCCCCCGAACAGGGTAGAAATCAGCCCCAGCATTTT. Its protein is CASSPRAPEQGRNQPQHF.

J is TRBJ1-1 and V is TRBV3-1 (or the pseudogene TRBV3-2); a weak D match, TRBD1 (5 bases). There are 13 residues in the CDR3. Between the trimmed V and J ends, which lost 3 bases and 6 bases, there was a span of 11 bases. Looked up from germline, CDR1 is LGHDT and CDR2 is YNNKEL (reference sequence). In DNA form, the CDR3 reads TGTGCCAGCAGCCAGCGCAGGGACTCTGAAGCTTTCTTT. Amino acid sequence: CASSQRRDSEAFF.